The rows below give T cell receptor beta chains drawn from one sample of a study of cytomegalovirus exposure and HLA in healthy donors. Sequenced by immunoSEQ multiplex PCR; TCRdb stores in-frame clones only, minus some. The data show some 170,000 clones, less than 80% seen once. Material for sequencing was PBMCs. Every receptor here comes from a middle-aged man in good health and CMV-seronegative. Each CDR3 is given with its conserved first and last residue. The D gene is left open where the match is weak. The size field is filled for only some rows; it gives once, few, many or a size class.

v_call,d_call,clone_size,j_call,cdr3_nt,cdr3_aa
TRBV7-3,NA,NA,TRBJ2-1,TGTGCCAGCAGGGTAGCTGCCGCCAATGAGCAGTTCTTC,CASRVAAANEQFF
TRBV19,NA,NA,TRBJ1-5,TGTGCCAGTAGTCTACAGGATACAACTCAGCCCCAGCATTTT,CASSLQDTTQPQHF
TRBV19,NA,NA,TRBJ2-7,TGTGCCAGTAGTTTGTTAGCGGTAAGCTCCTACGAGCAGTACTTC,CASSLLAVSSYEQYF
TRBV11-2,NA,NA,TRBJ1-6,TGTGCCAGCAGCGCGGGGGCCTATAATTCACCCCTCCACTTT,CASSAGAYNSPLHF
TRBV5-6,NA,NA,TRBJ1-5,TGTGCCAGCAGCCTACAGGGTCTGAAGCAGCCCCAGCATTTT,CASSLQGLKQPQHF
TRBV4-1,TRBD1,once,TRBJ2-7,TGCGCCAGCAGCCAAGACGCAGGGGGCGAGCAGTACTTC,CASSQDAGGEQYF
TRBV4-2,NA,NA,TRBJ2-7,TGTGCCAGCAGCCTAGAAGGACAGTTAAACTCCGAGCAGTACTTC,CASSLEGQLNSEQYF
TRBV5-6,TRBD1,NA,TRBJ2-7,TGTGCCAGCAGCCCAAGGACAGGGGGATACGAGCAGTACTTC,CASSPRTGGYEQYF
TRBV28,TRBD1,NA,TRBJ2-1,TGTGCCAGCACTCCTCATTACCGTACAACAGGGGAGACCTACAATGAGCAGTTCTTC,CASTPHYRTTGETYNEQFF
TRBV30,TRBD2,NA,TRBJ2-5,TGTGCCTGGAGGTCAGCGGGGGGACAAGAGACCCAGTACTTC,CAWRSAGGQETQYF
TRBV9,TRBD1,NA,TRBJ2-7,TGTGCCAGCAGCTCAGGGGGCCACGAGCAGTACTTC,CASSSGGHEQYF
TRBV29-1,NA,NA,TRBJ1-1,TGCAGCGTTGAAACTGGGGCAGGGGTGACTGAAGCTTTCTTT,CSVETGAGVTEAFF
TRBV30,NA,once,TRBJ1-2,TGTGCCTGGGAAAGATCGCTAACGGGGGGCTACACCTTC,CAWERSLTGGYTF
TRBV6-5,NA,NA,TRBJ2-1,TGTGCCAGCAGTTTCAGCAGGGGAGCACGTTTTCAGTTCTTC,CASSFSRGARFQFF
TRBV9,NA,NA,TRBJ2-2,TGTGCCAGCAGCGTAGGAGTGCCCGGGGAGCTGTTTTTT,CASSVGVPGELFF
TRBV9,NA,NA,TRBJ1-2,TGTGCCAGCAGTAGTCCCTTAGGAAGGGAGGGCTATGGCTACACCTTC,CASSSPLGREGYGYTF
TRBV6-4,TRBD2,NA,TRBJ2-3,TGTGCCAGCAGAGGGACTAGCGACCCGACAGATACGCAGTATTTT,CASRGTSDPTDTQYF
TRBV19,NA,NA,TRBJ1-4,TGTGCCAGTAGTATTGGGAGGGCTCTTAATGAAAAACTGTTTTTT,CASSIGRALNEKLFF
TRBV5-1,NA,NA,TRBJ2-5,TGCGCCAGCAGCTTGGGGGGCAGTGTAGGGACCCAGTACTTC,CASSLGGSVGTQYF
TRBV5-8,NA,NA,TRBJ2-3,TGTGCCAGCAGCTTCCACGCTAGGGGTGGCGGCACAGATACGCAGTATTTT,CASSFHARGGGTDTQYF
TRBV9,NA,NA,TRBJ1-6,TGTGCCAGCAGCGACGAATTTAGCACCTATAATTCACCCCTCCACTTT,CASSDEFSTYNSPLHF
TRBV27,NA,NA,TRBJ2-2,TGTGCCAGCAGTCCCGGGGCAGGGGGGACCGGGGAGCTGTTTTTT,CASSPGAGGTGELFF
TRBV4-1,TRBD2,NA,TRBJ2-1,TGCGCCAGCAGCTATGCCGGGACTAGCGGGGCAACCTCCTACAATGAGCAGTTCTTC,CASSYAGTSGATSYNEQFF
TRBV6-4,NA,NA,TRBJ1-1,TGTGCCAGCAGCTTCAGGGAAGCGGGTGAAGCTTTCTTT,CASSFREAGEAFF
TRBV23-1,NA,NA,TRBJ2-7,TGCGCCAGCGACACGGGGAGGCGGCTGCCATACGAGCAGTACTTC,CASDTGRRLPYEQYF
TRBV13,TRBD2,NA,TRBJ2-3,TGTGCCAGCAGCCCAAGACTAGCGGGGGCCACAGATACGCAGTATTTT,CASSPRLAGATDTQYF
TRBV21-1,NA,NA,TRBJ2-6,TGTGCCAGCAGCCCCGGGAAGGGAACCCCCCCGTGGGGGGCCAACGTCCTGACTTTC,CASSPGKGTPPWGANVLTF
TRBV5-4,TRBD2,NA,TRBJ2-1,TGTGCCAGCAGCTGGAGCGGGGGGGCCGGGGATGAGCAGTTCTTC,CASSWSGGAGDEQFF
TRBV27,NA,NA,TRBJ1-1,TGTGCCAGCAGCCCTGTGACAGATGCTAACACTGAAGCTTTCTTT,CASSPVTDANTEAFF
TRBV30,NA,NA,TRBJ2-6,TGTGCCTGGAGTCTAGCCGTCTCTGGGGCCAACGTCCTGACTTTC,CAWSLAVSGANVLTF
TRBV4-2,TRBD1,NA,TRBJ1-6,TGTGCCAGCAGCCGTACACAGGGGGCGTCGAATTCACCCCTCCACTTT,CASSRTQGASNSPLHF
TRBV19,NA,NA,TRBJ2-7,TGTGCCAGTAGTATCCAGGGCCACGAGCAGTACTTC,CASSIQGHEQYF
TRBV14,TRBD1,NA,TRBJ2-5,TGTGCCAGCAGCCAAGGACAGGGCGCACGGGAGACCCAGTACTTC,CASSQGQGARETQYF
TRBV5-4,NA,NA,TRBJ1-1,TGTGCCAGCAGCAATCAGGGGAGTAACACTGAAGCTTTCTTT,CASSNQGSNTEAFF
TRBV19,TRBD1,NA,TRBJ1-1,TGTGCCAGTAGTGCCTCCTCTCCGGGACAGGGGAACACTGAAGCTTTCTTT,CASSASSPGQGNTEAFF
TRBV11-2,NA,few,TRBJ1-1,TGTGCCAGCAGCTCCCCCACGGCAGGGTGGTTGGCTTTCTTT,CASSSPTAGWLAFF
TRBV25-1,NA,NA,TRBJ2-2,TGTGCCAGCAGCCCACTTACCGGGGAGCTGTTTTTT,CASSPLTGELFF
TRBV28,NA,few,TRBJ2-2,TGTGCCAGCAGTTCCGACAGCACCGGGGAGCTGTTTTTT,CASSSDSTGELFF
TRBV5-8,NA,NA,TRBJ2-7,TGTGCCAGCAGCAAGGGGATCGAGCAGTACTTC,CASSKGIEQYF
TRBV30,NA,NA,TRBJ1-1,TGTGCCTGGTTACAGGGTGGAATGAACACTGAAGCTTTCTTT,CAWLQGGMNTEAFF
TRBV9,TRBD2,once,TRBJ2-7,TGTGCCAGCAGCGGCGGGACTAGGAGCGAGCAGTACTTC,CASSGGTRSEQYF
TRBV5-1,TRBD2,NA,TRBJ2-5,TGCGCCAGCAGCATAGCGGGGGGGCCCCTGGAGACCCAGTACTTC,CASSIAGGPLETQYF
TRBV5-1,TRBD1,NA,TRBJ1-1,TGCGCCAGCAGCCCGGCCCCCGGGACAGGGTTCACTGAAGCTTTCTTT,CASSPAPGTGFTEAFF
TRBV4-2,NA,few,TRBJ2-1,TGTGCCAGCAGACGGGTCGGGGACTCTTACAATGAGCAGTTCTTC,CASRRVGDSYNEQFF
TRBV6-1,NA,NA,TRBJ1-5,TGTGCCAGCAGTCCAGGGGCCGGCAATCAGCCCCAGCATTTT,CASSPGAGNQPQHF
TRBV5-6,TRBD1,NA,TRBJ1-2,TGTGCCAGCAGCTTGTTTCAGGGACAGAAGGTTAACTATGGCTACACCTTC,CASSLFQGQKVNYGYTF